These T cell receptor beta chains were read from a single sample in a study of blood T cell repertoires in COVID-19. The protocol was immunoSEQ multiplex PCR, while the TCRdb copy is restricted to in-frame clones and leaves out a portion. Here the sample spans about 130,000 clones, around three quarters being singletons. Sequences were obtained from peripheral blood. The source of these receptors is a human donor in a cohort sampled during active COVID-19. CDR3s include the opening cysteine and the closing phenylalanine or tryptophan. D genes are given only for firm matches. The size of a clone is reported for some rows only, either as once, few or many, or as a class for expanded clones.

v_gene	abundance	j_gene	d_gene	CDR3aa	CDR3nt
TRBV19	NA	TRBJ1-3	NA	CASTHPRVGNTIYF	TGTGCCAGTACCCACCCCCGGGTGGGAAACACCATATATTTT
TRBV23-1	NA	TRBJ2-7	TRBD1	CASSQGNRGRSEQYF	TGCGCCAGCAGTCAAGGAAACAGGGGGAGAAGCGAGCAGTACTTC
TRBV11-3	NA	TRBJ2-3	TRBD1	CASSLATGPTDTQYF	TGTGCCAGCAGCTTAGCGACAGGGCCCACAGATACGCAGTATTTT
TRBV6-2/TRBV6-3	NA	TRBJ2-5	TRBD2	CASSRRGVSGRETQYF	TGTGCCAGCAGCCGCCGGGGGGTCTCTGGTAGAGAGACCCAGTACTTC
TRBV29-1	NA	TRBJ1-4	TRBD1	CSVEAVGDRGPVRQLFF	TGCAGCGTTGAGGCGGTAGGGGACAGGGGGCCGGTTCGTCAACTGTTTTTT
TRBV7-9	few	TRBJ1-2	NA	CASSQADIPYF	TGTGCCAGCAGCCAGGCGGACATTCCCTACTTC
TRBV6-1	NA	TRBJ1-2	NA	CASSEALGETGTIYGYTF	TGTGCCAGCAGTGAAGCGTTAGGGGAAACAGGGACGATCTATGGCTACACCTTC
TRBV5-4	few	TRBJ2-1	NA	CASSLEGGAVYNEQFF	TGTGCCAGCAGCTTGGAGGGGGGGGCGGTATACAATGAGCAGTTCTTC
TRBV30	few	TRBJ1-6	NA	CAWSVLQNSPLHF	TGTGCCTGGAGTGTTCTACAGAATTCACCCCTCCACTTT
TRBV12-3/TRBV12-4	few	TRBJ1-5	NA	CASSWGRDQPQHF	TGTGCCAGCAGTTGGGGCAGGGATCAGCCCCAGCATTTT
TRBV12-5	NA	TRBJ2-1	NA	CASGLDGTGGYNEQFF	TGTGCTAGTGGCCTAGACGGGACTGGTGGCTACAATGAGCAGTTCTTC
TRBV5-1	few	TRBJ1-1	NA	CASFALPQAEAFF	TGCGCCAGCTTTGCACTTCCGCAAGCTGAAGCTTTCTTT
TRBV12-3/TRBV12-4	NA	TRBJ2-5	TRBD2	CASRLAGQETQYF	TGTGCCAGCAGACTAGCGGGACAAGAGACCCAGTACTTC
TRBV5-1	NA	TRBJ1-2	TRBD1	CASSLATTGGNYGYTF	TGCGCCAGCAGCTTGGCGACAACAGGGGGTAACTATGGCTACACCTTC
TRBV3-1/TRBV3-2	NA	TRBJ1-2	NA	CASSDLGSPYGYTF	TGTGCCAGCAGTGATTTAGGGAGCCCCTATGGCTACACCTTC
TRBV5-8	NA	TRBJ1-1	NA	CASSLNRNTEAFF	TGTGCCAGCAGCTTGAACAGGAACACTGAAGCTTTCTTT
TRBV6-5	NA	TRBJ1-5	NA	CASSHLVDSNQPQHF	TGTGCCAGCAGTCACCTAGTTGACAGTAATCAGCCCCAGCATTTT
TRBV6-1	NA	TRBJ1-5	NA	CASSEARSVVVDQPQHF	TGTGCCAGCAGTGAAGCCCGCTCCGTGGTAGTGGATCAGCCCCAGCATTTT
TRBV5-6	NA	TRBJ1-6	TRBD1	CASSSTGRHSPLHF	TGTGCCAGCAGCTCGACAGGGAGGCATTCACCCCTCCACTTT